One and the same sample provided the 23 T cell receptor beta chains below, sequenced in a study of T cell responses to AZD1222 COVID-19 vaccine. The method was immunoSEQ multiplex PCR; TCRdb's version includes in-frame clones alone and lacks a portion of them. Here the sample spans under 85,000 clones, around nine tenths being singletons. The sample here was peripheral blood, taken on day 0 of AZD1222 vaccination. These receptors all come from an adult in good health.

The chain recombines TRBV6-5 with TRBJ2-5; 8 positions match TRBD2. This CDR3 spans 14 amino acids. The V gene's germline CDR1 is MNHEY and CDR2 SVGAGI. V was clipped by 7 bases and J by 1 base; unmatched bases: 5. The DNA for the CDR3 is TGTGCCAGCACCGTACTAGCGGTCCAAGAGACCCAGTACTTC. This sequence encodes CASTVLAVQETQYF.

The chain links TRBV19 to TRBJ1-3; D ambiguous. This CDR3 has 15 amino acids. The V and J ends lost 6 bases and 5 bases respectively, with 17 bases between them. The germline gives CDR1 LNHDA, CDR2 SQIVND (reference sequence). This CDR3 reads CASSTNGIGRNTIYF. CDR3 sequence (DNA): TGTGCCAGTAGCACAAATGGGATTGGAAGAAACACCATATATTTT.

The V call is TRBV9, the J call TRBJ1-6, with 9 bases that match TRBD1. The CDR3 is made up of 14 amino acids. The ends lost 6 bases at V and 6 bases at J; junction bases unmatched: 4. CDR1 is SGDLS, CDR2 YYNGEE, per germline. The CDR3 protein is CASTGQGGNSPLHF. The CDR3 DNA reads TGTGCCAGCACGGGACAGGGAGGTAATTCACCCCTCCACTTT. Filled out from reference TRBV9 and TRBJ1-6, the complete variable domain reads DSGVTQTPKHLITATGQRVTLRCSPRSGDLSVYWYQQSLDQGLQFLIQYYNGEERAKGNILERFSAQQFPDLHSELNLSSLELGDSALYFCASTGQGGNSPLHFGNGTRLTVT.

The V gene is TRBV7-9, the J gene TRBJ2-2; D may be TRBD2 (6 bases). Between the trimmed V and J ends, which lost 5 bases and 5 bases, there was a span of 18 bases. CDR1 and CDR2 from the germline V gene are SEHNR and FQNEAQ (reference sequence). The CDR3 covers 16 residues. The CDR3 nucleotides are TGTGCCAGCAGCCCACAAGGGCGGGGCAGGACCGGGGAGCTGTTTTTT. Translation: CASSPQGRGRTGELFF.

The J gene is TRBJ1-2, the V gene TRBV5-1; D is perhaps TRBD1 (6 bases). CDR3 size: 14 residues. V was shortened by 4 bases and J by 3 bases, with 13 bases between the two germline ends. The germline V gene has CDR1 SGHRS and CDR2 YFSETQ. For the CDR3, the DNA is TGCGCCAGCAGCCATGGGGACACCTACTATGGCTACACCTTC. Amino acids: CASSHGDTYYGYTF.

The chain links TRBV11-2 to TRBJ2-1; D tentatively fits TRBD1 or TRBD2 (5 bases each). V was clipped by 5 bases and J by 10 bases, with 21 bases between them. CDR1 and CDR2 (germline): SGHAT, FQNNGV. CDR3 length equals 15 residues. The CDR3 loop is CASSPGTINANEQFF. The CDR3 DNA follows: TGTGCCAGCAGCCCTGGGACCATAAACGCCAACGAGCAGTTCTTC. Filled out from reference TRBV11-2 and TRBJ2-1, the complete variable domain reads EAGVAQSPRYKIIEKRQSVAFWCNPISGHATLYWYQQILGQGPKLLIQFQNNGVVDDSQLPKDRFSAERLKGVDSTLKIQPAKLEDSAVYLCASSPGTINANEQFFGPGTRLTVL.

V is TRBV9 and J is TRBJ1-3; 8 nucleotides match TRBD1. Germline V lookup: CDR1 SGDLS, CDR2 YYNGEE. The CDR3 has 15 amino acids. With V trimmed by 4 bases and J by 0 bases, 3 bases remained unmatched. DNA of the CDR3: TGTGCCAGCAGCTGGACAGGGAGCTCTGGAAACACCATATATTTT. The encoded protein is CASSWTGSSGNTIYF.

CDR3 sequence (DNA): TGTGCCGTGGGGGACATTCCCTCTGGAAACACCATATATTTT. This sequence encodes CAVGDIPSGNTIYF. The chain uses TRBV6-5 and TRBJ1-3, with D tentatively TRBD1 (6 bases). Germline lookup yields CDR1 MNHEY and CDR2 SVGAGI. The CDR3 is 14 residues long. V shed 11 bases and J shed 0 bases, with 14 bases lying between them.

The chain couples TRBV4-1 to TRBJ2-4; D perhaps matches TRBD2 (7 bases). V shed 4 bases and J shed 2 bases, with 27 bases lying between them. The CDR3 sequence is 20 residues long. Germline V gene lookup returns CDR1 MGHRA and CDR2 YSYEKL. The CDR3 loop reads CASSLHGGPAGGVTKNIQYF. Here the CDR3 DNA reads TGCGCCAGCAGCCTCCACGGGGGGCCGGCCGGGGGAGTTACCAAAAACATTCAGTACTTC.

This clone was seen a handful of times. This sample also contains other DNA sequences that code for the same CDR3. This rearrangement joins TRBV5-1 to TRBJ1-2; 7 nucleotides align to TRBD1. The CDR3 is made up of 14 amino acids. Germline V gene lookup returns CDR1 SGHRS and CDR2 YFSETQ. J was trimmed by 4 bases and V by 0 bases; bases with no gene match: 3. CDR3 in amino acids: CASSLEAGGYGYTF. The CDR3 region has the DNA TGCGCCAGCAGCTTGGAGGCAGGGGGCTATGGCTACACCTTC.

The V gene is TRBV29-1, the J gene TRBJ1-2; D uncertain. Germline V gives CDR1 SQVTM, CDR2 ANQGSEA. The CDR3 is 17 amino acids. Trimming shortened V by 4 bases and J by 0 bases, and 21 bases separated the two germline ends. CDR3 DNA: TGCAGCGTTGGTGACCGTCAAGGACCCAAAGCTAACTATGGCTACACCTTC. Residues: CSVGDRQGPKANYGYTF.

The rearrangement joins TRBV5-3 to TRBJ2-1; a possible D gene is TRBD2 (6 bases). TRBV5-3 is sorted into the ORF group, with uncertain function. Trimming left V 2 bases short and J 4 bases short, with 13 bases between. There are 15 residues in the CDR3. Here the CDR3 reads CARSFREFPYNEQFF. The CDR3 coding sequence is TGTGCCAGAAGCTTCCGGGAGTTCCCTTACAATGAGCAGTTCTTC.

This clone was counted a few times. The rearrangement links TRBV19 to TRBJ2-7; TRBD2 agrees at 12 bases. With V trimmed by 4 bases and J by 3 bases, 1 base remained unmatched. Germline CDR1 is LNHDA and CDR2 is SQIVND (reference sequence). This CDR3 is 14 amino acids long. CDR3 DNA sequence: TGTGCCAGTAGTACTAGCGGGGGGGTCTACGAGCAGTACTTC. This translates into CASSTSGGVYEQYF.

The rearrangement links TRBV2 to TRBJ1-4; 11 bases align to TRBD1. The V gene's germline CDR1 is SNHLY and CDR2 FYNNEI. V gave up 8 bases and J gave up 5 bases; unmatched junction bases: 4. The CDR3 has 14 residues. The CDR3 loop is CASGRDRGNEKLFF. The CDR3 nucleotides are TGTGCCAGCGGCCGGGACAGGGGGAATGAAAAACTGTTTTTT.

The chain combines TRBV30 with TRBJ2-3; 7 nucleotides line up with TRBD1. Germline CDR1 reads GTSNPN; CDR2 reads SVGIG (reference sequence). This CDR3 has 15 amino acids. Trimming removed 1 base from V and 1 base from J; junction bases left unmatched: 5. CDR3 residues: CAWSEGGLGTDTQYF. CDR3 coding DNA: TGTGCCTGGAGTGAAGGGGGCTTGGGCACAGATACGCAGTATTTT.

The V call is TRBV28, the J call TRBJ1-2, with 7 bases that match TRBD1. This CDR3 is 13 amino acids long. CDR1 and CDR2 from the germline V gene are MDHEN and SYDVKM. V gave up 0 bases and J gave up 8 bases; unmatched junction bases: 3. The chain's CDR3 is CASSLWGTEGYTF. The CDR3 DNA sequence: TGTGCCAGCAGTTTATGGGGGACAGAAGGCTACACCTTC.

This rearrangement joins TRBV7-3 to TRBJ2-2; no definite D call. This CDR3 region has 14 residues. The germline gives CDR1 SGHTA, CDR2 FQGTGA. Trimming stripped 1 base from V and 3 bases from J, with 6 bases between. CDR3 loop: CASSLSRDTGELFF. For the CDR3, the DNA is TGTGCCAGCAGCTTAAGTCGAGACACCGGGGAGCTGTTTTTT.

The CDR3 reads CASSQDRRSEKLFF. In nucleotides, the CDR3 is TGTGCCAGCAGCCAAGATCGGCGGAGCGAAAAACTGTTTTTT. This chain connects TRBV3-1 (or the pseudogene TRBV3-2) to TRBJ1-4; D unclear. This CDR3 spans 14 amino acids. V lost 0 bases and J lost 8, with 10 bases in between. Germline V lookup: CDR1 LGHDT, CDR2 YNNKEL (reference sequence).

The rearrangement joins TRBV6-6 to TRBJ2-5; 13 bases map to TRBD2. The CDR3 is made up of 15 amino acids. Germline V gives CDR1 MNHNY, CDR2 SVGAGI (reference sequence). After removal of 4 bases from V and 4 bases from J, the junction contained 3 bases not matched to a gene. CDR3 sequence reads: CASSSRLAGGETQYF. As DNA, the CDR3 is TGTGCCAGCAGTTCCCGACTAGCGGGGGGAGAGACCCAGTACTTC.

This clone was observed a few times. The V and J genes are TRBV4-1 and TRBJ2-4; 9 bases agree with TRBD2. Trimming removed 2 bases from V and 5 bases from J; junction bases left unmatched: 4. The CDR3 covers 15 residues. The germline gives CDR1 MGHRA, CDR2 YSYEKL. The CDR3 here is CASSQSVAGENIQYF. The CDR3 region has the DNA TGCGCCAGCAGCCAATCAGTAGCGGGAGAAAACATTCAGTACTTC.

V and J are TRBV6-2 or TRBV6-3 and TRBJ2-3; 13 bases agree with TRBD2. In germline, CDR1 is MNHEY, CDR2 SVGEGT. J was trimmed by 3 bases and V by 4 bases; bases with no gene match: 10. The CDR3 covers 18 residues. The CDR3 coding sequence is TGTGCCAGCAGTTCCAGGACTAGCGGGAGTTACTCGACAGATACGCAGTATTTT. It encodes CASSSRTSGSYSTDTQYF.

V and J are TRBV30 and TRBJ1-5; D unclear. Germline loops: CDR1 GTSNPN, CDR2 SVGIG (reference sequence). V dropped 0 bases and J dropped 5 bases, with 8 bases sitting between them. The CDR3 spans 13 residues. The CDR3 sequence: CAWSVRGDQPQHF. CDR3 in DNA: TGTGCCTGGAGTGTACGAGGAGATCAGCCCCAGCATTTT.

This clone was counted once. The chain joins TRBV7-7 to TRBJ2-5; D might be TRBD1 (5 bases). The CDR3 sequence is 14 residues long. The germline V gene has CDR1 SSHAT and CDR2 FNYEAQ (reference sequence). V lost 5 bases, J lost 0 bases, and 10 bases lay in between. CDR3 coding DNA: TGTGCCAGCAGCCGGGCAGGGAACCAAGAGACCCAGTACTTC. Translating gives CASSRAGNQETQYF. Full variable domain (remainder filled in from reference TRBV7-7 and TRBJ2-5): GAGVSQSPRYKVTKRGQDVTLRCDPISSHATLYWYQQALGQGPEFLTYFNYEAQPDKSGLPSDRFSAERPEGSISTLTIQRTEQRDSAMYRCASSRAGNQETQYFGPGTRLLVL.